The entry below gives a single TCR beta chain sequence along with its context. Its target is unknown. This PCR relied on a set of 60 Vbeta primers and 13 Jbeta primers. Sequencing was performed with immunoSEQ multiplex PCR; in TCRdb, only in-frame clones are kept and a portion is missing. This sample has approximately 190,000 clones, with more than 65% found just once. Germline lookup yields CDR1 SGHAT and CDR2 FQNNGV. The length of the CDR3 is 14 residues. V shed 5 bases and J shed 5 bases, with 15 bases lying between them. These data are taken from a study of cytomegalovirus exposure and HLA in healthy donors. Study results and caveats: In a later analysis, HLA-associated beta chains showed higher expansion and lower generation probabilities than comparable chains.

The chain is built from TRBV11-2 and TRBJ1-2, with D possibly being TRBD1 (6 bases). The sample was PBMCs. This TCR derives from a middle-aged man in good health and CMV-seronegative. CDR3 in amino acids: CASSRGGGWYGYTF. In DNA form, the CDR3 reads TGTGCCAGCAGCCGAGGGGGAGGGTGGTATGGCTACACCTTC.